These 27 T cell receptor beta chains came from one sample sequenced in a study of blood T cell repertoires in COVID-19. TCRdb's copy holds only in-frame clones and misses some; the assay was immunoSEQ multiplex PCR. The top ten hold roughly 6.2% of the sample, which has some 180,000 clones, more than 80% seen once. The sequenced sample was PBMCs or T cells enriched from blood (not recorded which). These receptors came from a man aged 35 to 55 who had recovered from COVID-19.

This chain uses TRBV11-2 with TRBJ2-1, with a tentative D call TRBD2 (7 bases). Trimming took 4 bases from V and 8 from J, leaving 18 bases between them. The CDR3 length is 15 residues. Germline V gene sequence: CDR1 SGHAT, CDR2 FQNNGV. CDR3 protein: CASSSGLVGGDEQFF. CDR3 sequence (DNA): TGTGCCAGCAGCTCCGGACTAGTTGGGGGCGATGAGCAGTTCTTC.

This chain joins TRBV9 and TRBJ1-2; 9 positions match TRBD1. Trimming removed 3 bases from V and 3 bases from J; junction bases left unmatched: 9. Germline assignment: CDR1 SGDLS and CDR2 YYNGEE. The CDR3 length is 16 residues. This CDR3 is CASSAPRTGVDYGYTF. CDR3 DNA sequence: TGTGCCAGCAGCGCCCCAAGGACAGGGGTAGACTATGGCTACACCTTC.

V is TRBV7-9 and J is TRBJ1-5; TRBD1 is a possible D gene (5 bases). V was pared by 5 bases and J by 2 bases, with 10 bases between. Germline V CDR1 and CDR2: SEHNR, FQNEAQ (reference sequence). The CDR3 covers 14 residues. The CDR3 spells CASSLGAGNQPQHF. Written as DNA, the CDR3 is TGTGCCAGCAGCCTTGGGGCAGGCAATCAGCCCCAGCATTTT.

V gene TRBV3-1 (or the pseudogene TRBV3-2) combines with J gene TRBJ1-5, with TRBD1 matching 7 bases. V shed 4 bases and J 5 bases; nucleotides not matched to a gene: 5. Germline V gives CDR1 LGHDT, CDR2 YNNKEL (reference sequence). The CDR3 runs to 14 residues. Written as DNA, the CDR3 is TGTGCCAGCAGCCCAAAGACAGGGTATCAGCCCCAGCATTTT. Translation gives CASSPKTGYQPQHF.

This chain links TRBV11-3 with TRBJ1-1; 10 positions agree with TRBD1. From germline, CDR1 is SGHNT and CDR2 YENEEA. The CDR3 has 15 amino acids. After removal of 0 bases from V and 6 bases from J, the junction contained 4 bases not matched to a gene. The CDR3 bases are TGTGCCAGCAGCTTAGAGGGGACAGGGGCCTCTGAAGCTTTCTTT. Its protein is CASSLEGTGASEAFF.

The chain joins TRBV25-1 to TRBJ2-2; 7 nucleotides agree with TRBD1. This CDR3 spans 17 amino acids. The V gene's germline CDR1 is MGHDK and CDR2 SYGVNS. The junction had 8 bases not matched to a gene; V was cut back by 4 bases and J by 0 bases. CDR3 in amino acids: CASSAVWGTANTGELFF. The CDR3 region has the DNA TGTGCCAGCAGTGCGGTGTGGGGGACAGCGAACACCGGGGAGCTGTTTTTT.

The genes are TRBV5-1 and TRBJ1-6; 8 bases are a match to TRBD1. This CDR3 contains 15 residues. V dropped 2 bases and J dropped 9; count of bases not matched to a gene: 7. CDR1 is SGHRS and CDR2 is YFSETQ in the germline V gene. CDR3 loop: CASSFSPGGFSPLHF. DNA for the CDR3: TGCGCCAGCAGCTTCAGTCCAGGGGGCTTTTCACCCCTCCACTTT. The entire variable domain, with the rest obtained from reference TRBV5-1 and TRBJ1-6, is as follows: KAGVTQTPRYLIKTRGQQVTLSCSPISGHRSVSWYQQTPGQGLQFLFEYFSETQRNKGNFPGRFSGRQFSNSRSEMNVSTLELGDSALYLCASSFSPGGFSPLHFGNGTRLTVT.

This sequence joins TRBV7-9 and TRBJ2-1, with unresolved D. This CDR3 region has 11 residues. V lost 3 bases to trimming and J lost 5 bases, with 2 bases between them. Germline-derived CDR1 and CDR2 are SEHNR and FQNEAQ (reference sequence). The CDR3 protein is CASSFDNEQFF. The DNA for the CDR3 is TGTGCCAGCAGCTTCGACAATGAGCAGTTCTTC.

The J gene is TRBJ1-2, the V gene TRBV6-5, with D unresolved. Trimming left V 3 bases short and J 11 bases short, with 25 bases between. This CDR3 comprises 16 residues. Germline CDR1 MNHEY, CDR2 SVGAGI. The CDR3 spells CASSYSPAGLSPEYTF. The CDR3 DNA is TGTGCCAGCAGTTATTCTCCAGCAGGCTTAAGCCCAGAATACACCTTC.

The chain is built from TRBV15 and TRBJ1-5; D is unclear. The germline V gene has CDR1 LNHNV and CDR2 YYDKDF (reference sequence). The V and J ends lost 0 bases and 0 bases respectively, with 15 bases between them. The CDR3 is made up of 18 amino acids. In DNA form, the CDR3 reads TGTGCCACCAGCAGAGATGGGCCGAAGCCGGATAGCAATCAGCCCCAGCATTTT. Its translation: CATSRDGPKPDSNQPQHF.

The chain couples TRBV20-1 to TRBJ2-1; D unresolved. The CDR3 runs to 11 residues. V gave up 7 bases and J gave up 5 bases, with 9 bases separating them. The germline V gene has CDR1 DFQATT and CDR2 SNEGSKA (reference sequence). This CDR3 is CSVTGNNEQFF. CDR3 bases: TGCAGTGTGACTGGAAACAATGAGCAGTTCTTC.

This clone appeared a single time. V usage is TRBV15 and J usage is TRBJ1-5; D is unresolved. From germline, CDR1 is LNHNV and CDR2 YYDKDF (reference sequence). This CDR3 is built from 15 residues. Deletions cut 5 bases from V and 0 bases from J, with 11 bases between. CDR3 DNA sequence: TGTGCCACCAGCGGGTCCAGGTATAGCAATCAGCCCCAGCATTTT. This codes for CATSGSRYSNQPQHF.

V is TRBV7-3 and J is TRBJ1-2, with 10 bases aligning to TRBD1. The V gene end was trimmed by 6 bases and the J gene end by 6 bases; junction bases not matched to a gene: 7. CDR1 SGHTA and CDR2 FQGTGA come from the germline V gene. This CDR3 contains 14 residues. Written as DNA, the CDR3 is TGTGCCAGCAGTCGGGACAGGGGTGAAGATGGCTACACCTTC. Protein: CASSRDRGEDGYTF.

The chain combines TRBV5-1 with TRBJ2-7, with TRBD1 identical over 7 bases. This CDR3 has 14 amino acids. J gave up 3 bases and V 3 bases, and 6 bases lay outside the gene matches. Germline V gene data show CDR1 as SGHRS and CDR2 as YFSETQ. The CDR3 loop reads CASSSPGQSYEQYF. The CDR3 DNA is TGCGCCAGCAGCTCCCCGGGACAGAGCTACGAGCAGTACTTC.

The count of this clone is one. This CDR3 is CASSQGSTPGEQYF. CDR3 nucleotides: TGTGCCAGCAGCCAGGGTTCTACACCGGGTGAGCAGTACTTC. The rearrangement links TRBV3-1 (or the pseudogene TRBV3-2) to TRBJ2-7, with D unclear. CDR3 length: 14 amino acids. Trimming took 3 bases from V and 7 from J, leaving 16 bases between them. Germline values: CDR1 LGHDT, CDR2 YNNKEL (reference sequence).

CDR3 nucleotide sequence: TGCAGCGTGGAGACAGGGGGCATCGACGAGCAGTACTTC. It specifies CSVETGGIDEQYF. The J gene is TRBJ2-7, the V gene TRBV29-1; 10 positions agree with TRBD1. Germline V CDR1 and CDR2: SQVTM, ANQGSEA. V gave up 6 bases and J gave up 5 bases; unmatched junction bases: 7. CDR3 size: 13 residues.

The chain links TRBV6-6 to TRBJ1-1; no clear D gene. Germline assignment: CDR1 MNHNY and CDR2 SVGAGI (reference sequence). V was clipped by 6 bases and J by 0 bases, with 11 bases between them. This CDR3 has 14 residues. The CDR3 sequence: CASRAGVLNTEAFF. CDR3 nucleotides: TGTGCCAGCAGGGCTGGAGTCCTGAACACTGAAGCTTTCTTT.

The chain uses TRBV4-1 and TRBJ1-2, with D maybe TRBD1 (5 bases). Trimming removed 0 bases at V and 2 bases at J, with 13 bases between. This CDR3 region has 16 residues. Germline assignment: CDR1 MGHRA and CDR2 YSYEKL. The DNA for the CDR3 is TGCGCCAGCAGCCAAGATCCAGGGCGCCGGAACTATGGCTACACCTTC. Translated, it gives CASSQDPGRRNYGYTF.

The V and J genes are TRBV5-1 and TRBJ2-6; no definite D call. V shed 1 base and J shed 0 bases, with 8 bases lying between them. In germline, CDR1 is SGHRS, CDR2 YFSETQ. This CDR3 spans 16 amino acids. CDR3 nucleotide sequence: TGCGCCAGCAGCTTGCCAGTATCCTCTGGGGCCAACGTCCTGACTTTC. It codes for CASSLPVSSGANVLTF.

The V gene is TRBV2, the J gene TRBJ1-1, with D possibly matching TRBD1 (6 bases). Germline CDR1 reads SNHLY; CDR2 reads FYNNEI. With 5 bases removed from V and 5 bases from J, the gap between germline ends came to 12 bases. The CDR3 runs to 13 residues. Here the CDR3 reads CASSLQGMTEAFF. CDR3 DNA sequence: TGTGCCAGCAGTTTACAGGGTATGACTGAAGCTTTCTTT.

The chain uses TRBV11-2 and TRBJ2-3; perhaps TRBD1 as D (5 bases). Germline CDR1 SGHAT, CDR2 FQNNGV. V was pared by 0 bases and J by 0 bases, with 13 bases between. This CDR3 is 17 amino acids long. CDR3 amino acids: CASSLDLKGQSTDTQYF. CDR3 sequence (DNA): TGTGCCAGCAGCTTAGATTTGAAGGGGCAAAGCACAGATACGCAGTATTTT.

The chain joins TRBV13 to TRBJ2-7, with TRBD2 matching 7 bases. The ends lost 4 bases at V and 2 bases at J; junction bases unmatched: 14. Germline V gives CDR1 PRHDT, CDR2 FYEKMQ (reference sequence). The CDR3 totals 17 residues. CDR3 bases: TGTGCCAGCAGCTCGCGTCTCTACCGGGGGGAGACCTACGAGCAGTACTTC. This translates into CASSSRLYRGETYEQYF.

The chain links TRBV9 to TRBJ2-3; TRBD2 might be the D (7 bases). Germline values: CDR1 SGDLS, CDR2 YYNGEE. The V and J ends lost 4 bases and 7 bases respectively, with 25 bases between them. The CDR3 has 17 residues. Here the CDR3 reads CASSSHLAGGGGNTQYF. DNA of the CDR3: TGTGCCAGCAGCTCACATCTGGCAGGCGGGGGCGGAAATACGCAGTATTTT.

V gene TRBV2 combines with J gene TRBJ2-7; unclear D gene. Germline-derived CDR1 and CDR2 are SNHLY and FYNNEI. CDR3 length: 12 residues. V was cut by 7 bases and J by 3 bases, with 10 bases left in between. CDR3: CASKEQIYEQYF. CDR3 bases: TGTGCCAGCAAGGAGCAGATCTACGAGCAGTACTTC.

The chain combines TRBV12-5 with TRBJ2-2, with D unresolved. V was cut by 4 bases and J by 9 bases, with 12 bases left in between. This CDR3 comprises 13 residues. Germline CDR1 LGHNT, CDR2 FRNRAP. The DNA for the CDR3 is TGTGCTAGTGGTTCTGGGCTAAGTCGGGAGCTGTTTTTT. Protein sequence: CASGSGLSRELFF.

The genes are TRBV29-1 and TRBJ1-1; 9 bases line up with TRBD1. The CDR3 spans 16 residues. Unmatched junction bases numbered 16, after V lost 5 bases and J lost 6 bases. Germline V gene sequence: CDR1 SQVTM, CDR2 ANQGSEA. CDR3: CSVPTWAGTGPSEAFF. The CDR3 nucleotides read TGCAGCGTTCCAACCTGGGCGGGGACAGGGCCCTCTGAAGCTTTCTTT.

This rearrangement joins TRBV7-9 to TRBJ2-7, with 8 bases that match TRBD1. CDR1 and CDR2 (germline): SEHNR, FQNEAQ (reference sequence). The CDR3 has 18 amino acids. With 3 bases clipped from V and 2 bases from J, the junction kept 15 bases outside the gene matches. CDR3 loop: CASSLRNPGQDNAYEQYF. DNA for the CDR3: TGTGCCAGCAGCTTGCGGAATCCGGGACAGGACAATGCCTACGAGCAGTACTTC.